This TCR beta chain stems from a study of post-analysis software for immune sequencing data. Looking at the study overall: Relapsing-remitting, secondary progressive and progressive-relapsing forms of multiple sclerosis all featured among disease courses.

Carried by the TCR beta cDNA libraries were unique molecular identifiers. Roughly 450,000 cDNA molecules were recovered from an input of about 0.9 to 10 million T cells. TCRdb reanalysed the PCR reads using MiXCR and keeps one entry per CDR3 protein. Of hundreds of thousands of distinct CDR3 sequences listed, roughly three fifths were seen once; the top ten hold about 11%. Points on this clonotype: Its antigen is currently unknown.

The germline V gene encodes CDR1 SGDLS and CDR2 YYNGEE. The CDR3 loop spans 14 amino acids. J lost 3 bases, V lost 0 bases, and 1 base had no gene match. Study results and caveats: Those with multiple sclerosis, the patient group, showed significantly lower normalized Chao1 diversity than controls. About five TRBV segments appeared more often in patients than in controls, and TRBV5-6, TRBV5-1 and TRBV20-1 were among these. The F measure placed samples prepared in the same batch into strongly shared clusters.

The chain has TRBV9 and TRBJ1-1; 8 bases line up with TRBD1. This receptor was taken from a girl aged 2-9 years with multiple sclerosis. Specimen: blood. The CDR3: CASSVAGGDTEAFF. The CDR3 nucleotides read TGTGCCAGCAGCGTAGCAGGGGGCGACACTGAAGCTTTCTTT.